Included here is one TCR beta chain sequence, with context. Antigen unknown. This CDR3 spans 13 amino acids. V shed 6 bases and J 5 bases; nucleotides not matched to a gene: 2. CDR1 and CDR2 (germline): DFQATT, SNEGSKA (reference sequence). These data are taken from a study of type 1 regulatory T cells. On the study more broadly: T-allo10 is a Tr1-enriched, alloantigen-specific CD4 T cell product made in vitro.

MiXCR, run by TCRdb on the reads, gives a single entry per CDR3 protein. The repertoire holds approximately 77,000 distinct CDR3 sequences, with about 20% as singletons. Study-wide findings and caveats: Type 1 regulatory T cells had a more restricted TCR repertoire than non-type 1 regulatory T cells.

The sequence derives from a human donor in good health. Sequences were obtained from cultured type 1 regulatory T (Tr1) cells, either the whole culture or a sorted fraction (not recorded which). The chain carries TRBV20-1 and TRBJ2-1; 12 nucleotides agree with TRBD2. CDR3 amino acids: CSAGTSGHNEQFF. Written as DNA, the CDR3 is TGCAGTGCGGGGACTAGCGGGCACAATGAGCAGTTCTTC.